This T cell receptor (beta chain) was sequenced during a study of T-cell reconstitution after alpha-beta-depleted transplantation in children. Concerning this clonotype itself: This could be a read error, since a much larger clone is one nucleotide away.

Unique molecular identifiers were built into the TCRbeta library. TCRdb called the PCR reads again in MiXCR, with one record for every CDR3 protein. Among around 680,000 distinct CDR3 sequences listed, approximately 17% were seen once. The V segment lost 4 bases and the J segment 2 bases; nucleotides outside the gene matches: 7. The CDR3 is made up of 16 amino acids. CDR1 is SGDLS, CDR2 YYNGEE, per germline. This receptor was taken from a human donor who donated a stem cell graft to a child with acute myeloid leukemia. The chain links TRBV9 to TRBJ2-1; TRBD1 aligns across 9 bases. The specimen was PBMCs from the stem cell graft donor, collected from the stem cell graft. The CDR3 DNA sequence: TGTGCCAGCAGCCCTGCGGACAGGGGTACCTACAATGAGCAGTTCTTC. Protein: CASSPADRGTYNEQFF.